The entry that follows covers one T cell receptor (beta chain) sequence. Authors of the study amplified TCR beta CDR3 regions from RNA transcripts. First-round RT-PCR of the TCR CDR3 relied on the HTBI primer set. A single record per CDR3 protein comes from TCRdb applying MiXCR to the multiplex PCR reads. This table holds around 500,000 distinct CDR3 sequences, 22% found once. Trimming stripped 0 bases from V and 5 bases from J, with 12 bases between. The CDR3 runs 15 residues. The germline V gene encodes CDR1 WNHNN and CDR2 SYGVQD (reference sequence). The sample is drawn from a study of T cells in Graves' hyperthyroidism and ophthalmopathy.

This receptor was taken from a woman aged 70 to 79 with Graves' ophthalmopathy. The chain recombines TRBV10-1 with TRBJ2-3, with D tentatively TRBD2 (6 bases). The sequenced sample was blood. The chain's CDR3 is CASSESMAGLDTQYF. The CDR3 DNA is TGCGCCAGCAGTGAGTCAATGGCGGGATTAGATACGCAGTATTTT.